This T cell receptor beta chain was identified in a study of blood T cell repertoires in COVID-19. Sequencing used immunoSEQ multiplex PCR; TCRdb keeps in-frame clones, though not all of them. The sample includes 200,000 to 250,000 clones, under 90% of them seen just once. CDR1 SEHNR and CDR2 FQNEAQ come from the germline V gene (reference sequence). Trimming left V 5 bases short and J 4 bases short, with 14 bases between. The CDR3 loop spans 15 amino acids. This TCR derives from a woman older than 75 with acute or convalescent COVID-19. Material for sequencing was peripheral blood. V gene TRBV7-9 combines with J gene TRBJ1-4; no reliable D call. The CDR3 DNA is TGTGCCAGCAGCACCCACAGTCTATATAATGAAAAACTGTTTTTT. Amino acids: CASSTHSLYNEKLFF.